Each of the 4 T cell receptor beta chains below was sequenced from the same sample in a study of blood T cell repertoires in COVID-19. This table comes from immunoSEQ multiplex PCR, and its TCRdb copy is limited to in-frame clones, with some not included. This table holds about 170,000 clones, roughly 90% found once. The sequencing sample was made of peripheral blood. These receptors all come from a man aged 55 to 70 with acute or convalescent COVID-19.

The chain recombines TRBV6-1 with TRBJ1-2, with D tentatively TRBD1 (5 bases). This CDR3 contains 14 residues. The V and J ends lost 0 bases and 5 bases respectively, with 10 bases between them. In germline, CDR1 is MNHNS, CDR2 SASEGT. The CDR3 sequence is CASSEAGEAYGYTF. The CDR3 region has the DNA TGTGCCAGCAGTGAAGCAGGGGAAGCGTATGGCTACACCTTC.

This clone was detected only once. This sequence joins TRBV7-9 and TRBJ2-7, with D possibly TRBD2 on 6 matching bases. The CDR3 runs 16 residues. V was trimmed by 1 base and J by 4 bases, leaving 17 bases between them. The germline V gene encodes CDR1 SEHNR and CDR2 FQNEAQ (reference sequence). This CDR3 is CASSLDSWDFRYEQYF. DNA of the CDR3: TGTGCCAGCAGCTTAGATTCGTGGGACTTCCGGTACGAGCAGTACTTC.

This clone showed up just a few times. The chain uses TRBV6-6 and TRBJ2-1, with 12 bases that match TRBD1. The CDR3 covers 17 residues. The J segment lost 8 bases and the V segment lost 5 bases, leaving 13 bases of the junction unmatched. The germline V gene has CDR1 MNHNY and CDR2 SVGAGI (reference sequence). In DNA form, the CDR3 reads TGTGCCAGCAGTCCAGGATCCGGGACAGGGGGCGCGGATGAGCAGTTCTTC. Protein: CASSPGSGTGGADEQFF.

This rearrangement joins TRBV27 to TRBJ1-6, with D possibly TRBD1 on 5 matching bases. The CDR3 loop spans 15 amino acids. CDR1 MNHEY and CDR2 SMNVEV come from the germline V gene (reference sequence). V was shortened by 5 bases and J by 9 bases, with 17 bases between the two germline ends. The CDR3 protein is CASSHWDGGRSPLHF. For the CDR3, the DNA is TGTGCCAGCAGTCATTGGGACGGGGGACGTTCACCCCTCCACTTT.